Listed below are T cell receptor beta chains from one sample, sequenced in a study of CD4 T cells in relation to SARS-CoV-2 and coronaviruses. Only in-frame clones appear in the TCRdb table, and some are missing; sequencing was by immunoSEQ multiplex PCR. Of about 26,000 clones in the sample, about three quarters were seen once. Their cognate antigens are unknown. Sequences were obtained from CD4+ T cells from PBMCs, cultured in vitro. The receptor source for this set is a human donor in good health. CDR3s include the opening cysteine and the closing phenylalanine or tryptophan. Each record gives: D gene, V gene, J gene, clone size, CDR3 protein, CDR3 DNA. D genes are given only for firm matches. Size is omitted from some rows. Given values are once, few, many or a class for expanded clones.

>TRBD1|TRBV6-1|TRBJ1-5|-
CASSEAVTGTGLPYQPQHF
TGTGCCAGCAGTGAAGCCGTTACCGGGACAGGCCTCCCTTATCAGCCCCAGCATTTT
>-|TRBV7-2|TRBJ2-3|-
CASSLGIGRGNTDTQYF
TGTGCCAGCAGCTTAGGTATTGGGCGAGGAAACACAGATACGCAGTATTTT
>TRBD2|TRBV7-3|TRBJ2-1|-
CASSRTGTNFNEQFF
TGTGCCAGCAGCCGAACCGGGACTAACTTTAATGAGCAGTTCTTC
>-|TRBV19|TRBJ1-1|-
CASSINENTEAFF
TGTGCCAGTAGTATTAACGAGAACACTGAAGCTTTCTTT
>-|TRBV20-1|TRBJ1-2|-
CSASDRLEGYTF
TGCAGTGCAAGTGACAGGTTGGAAGGCTACACCTTC
>TRBD1|TRBV9|TRBJ1-1|-
CASSVVDRGTEAFF
TGTGCCAGCAGCGTAGTCGACAGGGGCACTGAAGCTTTCTTT
>-|TRBV7-9|TRBJ1-5|few
CASSLAMDQPQHF
TGTGCCAGCAGCTTAGCGATGGATCAGCCCCAGCATTTT
>-|TRBV2|TRBJ2-7|-
CASRGVGEQYF
TGTGCCAGCAGGGGGGTTGGGGAGCAGTACTTC
>-|TRBV5-1|TRBJ1-4|-
CASSLSQGHEKLFF
TGCGCCAGCAGCTTGAGCCAGGGGCATGAAAAACTGTTTTTT
>-|TRBV11-1|TRBJ2-1|-
CASSLGQGPSYNEQFF
TGTGCCAGCAGCTTAGGGCAGGGGCCCTCCTACAATGAGCAGTTCTTC
>-|TRBV19|TRBJ1-3|-
CASSPPSRHSGNTIYF
TGTGCCAGTAGCCCTCCATCGAGACACTCTGGAAACACCATATATTTT
>-|TRBV19|TRBJ2-2|-
CASSIGRSLAGELFF
TGTGCCAGTAGTATAGGACGGAGTTTGGCCGGGGAGCTGTTTTTT
>-|TRBV9|TRBJ2-3|once
CASSVGGAIDTQYF
TGTGCCAGCAGCGTAGGGGGGGCGATAGATACGCAGTATTTT
>-|TRBV7-9|TRBJ1-2|-
CASGQGYGYTF
TGTGCCAGTGGGCAGGGCTATGGCTACACCTTC
>TRBD2|TRBV30|TRBJ2-7|-
CAWTAGGGYEQYF
TGTGCCTGGACCGCCGGGGGGGGCTACGAGCAGTACTTC
>-|TRBV6-1|TRBJ1-5|-
CASSENLDNQPQHF
TGTGCCAGCAGTGAAAATTTAGACAATCAGCCCCAGCATTTT
>-|TRBV7-2|TRBJ2-3|-
CASSLAPPGADTQYF
TGTGCCAGCAGCTTAGCTCCCCCCGGGGCAGATACGCAGTATTTT
>-|TRBV6-6|TRBJ2-2|-
CASKFNPGELFF
TGTGCCAGCAAGTTCAATCCCGGGGAGCTGTTTTTT
>-|TRBV19|TRBJ1-4|-
CASSIEVQGTEKLFF
TGTGCCAGTAGTATAGAGGTCCAAGGGACCGAAAAACTGTTTTTT
>-|TRBV7-9|TRBJ1-6|-
CASSRTSLGGSPLHF
TGTGCCAGCAGCAGGACATCCCTGGGTGGCTCACCCCTCCACTTT
>-|TRBV2|TRBJ1-4|-
CASNREGVASEKLFF
TGTGCCAGCAACCGAGAAGGGGTGGCCAGTGAAAAACTGTTTTTT
>TRBD1|TRBV9|TRBJ1-2|-
CASSPSPGQGAGGYTF
TGTGCCAGCAGCCCAAGCCCGGGACAGGGGGCTGGTGGCTACACCTTC
>TRBD1|TRBV7-8|TRBJ2-7|-
CASSLQTGAEQYF
TGTGCCAGCAGCCTACAGACAGGGGCCGAGCAGTACTTC
>-|TRBV4-1|TRBJ2-5|once
CASSQVYSPETQYF
TGCGCCAGCAGCCAAGTTTACAGCCCAGAGACCCAGTACTTC
>-|TRBV21-1|TRBJ2-1|-
CASTKRGREAEQFF
TGTGCCAGCACCAAACGGGGCAGGGAGGCTGAGCAGTTCTTC
>-|TRBV7-6|TRBJ1-4|-
CASSAVIGGTNEKLFF
TGTGCCAGCAGCGCGGTCATAGGGGGGACTAATGAAAAACTGTTTTTT
>-|TRBV3-1/TRBV3-2|TRBJ2-3|-
CASSQDTFKDTQYF
TGTGCCAGCAGCCAAGATACGTTCAAGGATACGCAGTATTTT
>-|TRBV9|TRBJ2-7|-
CASSVEGFGYYEQYF
TGTGCCAGCAGCGTAGAAGGGTTCGGGTACTACGAGCAGTACTTC
>-|TRBV2|TRBJ2-4|-
CASSGQTGLNIQYF
TGTGCCAGCAGTGGGCAGACAGGCTTAAACATTCAGTACTTC
>TRBD2|TRBV4-1|TRBJ2-1|few
CASSQQLAGGLNEQFF
TGCGCCAGCAGCCAACAGTTAGCGGGAGGGCTAAATGAGCAGTTCTTC
>-|TRBV6-5|TRBJ1-2|-
CASSYGRLYGYTF
TGTGCCAGCAGTTATGGCAGGCTCTATGGCTACACCTTC
>TRBD2|TRBV7-9|TRBJ2-5|-
CASSLFGTSGRGETQYF
TGTGCCAGCAGCTTATTCGGGACTAGCGGGAGAGGGGAGACCCAGTACTTC
>TRBD1|TRBV5-5|TRBJ1-1|-
CASSSRDRGQRTEAFF
TGTGCCAGCAGCTCCCGGGACAGGGGGCAGAGGACTGAAGCTTTCTTT
>TRBD2|TRBV30|TRBJ2-7|-
CAWSYLAVLGEQYF
TGTGCCTGGAGCTATCTAGCGGTCCTGGGTGAGCAGTACTTC
>-|TRBV6-5|TRBJ2-2|-
CASTAGQNTGELFF
TGTGCCAGCACCGCCGGACAGAACACCGGGGAGCTGTTTTTT